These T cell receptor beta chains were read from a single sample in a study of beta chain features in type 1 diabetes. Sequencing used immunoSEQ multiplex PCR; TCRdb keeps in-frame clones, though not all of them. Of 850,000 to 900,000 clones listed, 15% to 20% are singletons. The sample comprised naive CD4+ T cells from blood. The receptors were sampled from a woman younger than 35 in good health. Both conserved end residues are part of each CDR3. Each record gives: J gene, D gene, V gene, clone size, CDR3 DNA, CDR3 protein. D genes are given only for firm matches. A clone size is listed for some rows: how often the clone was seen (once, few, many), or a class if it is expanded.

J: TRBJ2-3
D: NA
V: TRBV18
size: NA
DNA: TGTGCCAGCTCACTTTCTAGCACAGATACGCAGTATTTT
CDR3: CASSLSSTDTQYF

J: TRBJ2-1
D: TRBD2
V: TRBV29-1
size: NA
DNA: TGCAGCGTTGAATCTAGCGGGACGTACAATGAGCAGTTCTTC
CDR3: CSVESSGTYNEQFF

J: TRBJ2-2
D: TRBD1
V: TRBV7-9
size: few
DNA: TGTGCCAGCAGCCTGACAGGGCTCCCGAACACCGGGGAGCTGTTTTTT
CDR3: CASSLTGLPNTGELFF

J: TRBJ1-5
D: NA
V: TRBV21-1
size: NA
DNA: TGTGCCAGCAGCAACACCTGGGACATTTGCAATCAGCCCCAGCATTTT
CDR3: CASSNTWDICNQPQHF

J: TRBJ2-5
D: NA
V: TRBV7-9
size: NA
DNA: TGTGCCAGCAGCCAAAGAGCGGTCGGGACCCAGTACTTC
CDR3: CASSQRAVGTQYF

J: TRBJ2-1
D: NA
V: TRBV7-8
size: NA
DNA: TGTGCCAGCAGCTTATTGGCGGGAACATACAATGAGCAGTTCTTC
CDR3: CASSLLAGTYNEQFF

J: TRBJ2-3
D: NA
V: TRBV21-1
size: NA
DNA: TGTGCCAGCAGCAGCCGGGACTACTGGGGTCCGACAGATACGCAGTATTTT
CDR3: CASSSRDYWGPTDTQYF

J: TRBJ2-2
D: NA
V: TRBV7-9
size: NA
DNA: TGTGCCAGCAGCTTAGGGAACACCGGGGAGCTGTTTTTT
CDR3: CASSLGNTGELFF

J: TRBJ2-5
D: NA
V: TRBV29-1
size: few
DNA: TGCAGCGTTTCTTACGGGGAGCAAGAGACCCAGTACTTC
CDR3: CSVSYGEQETQYF

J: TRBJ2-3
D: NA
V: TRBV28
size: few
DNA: TGTGCCAGCAGTTGGCAGGGGTCTACAGATACGCAGTATTTT
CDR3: CASSWQGSTDTQYF

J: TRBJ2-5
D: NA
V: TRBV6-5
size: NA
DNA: TGTGCCAGCCGAAGAACCGCACAAGAGACCCAGTACTTC
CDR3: CASRRTAQETQYF

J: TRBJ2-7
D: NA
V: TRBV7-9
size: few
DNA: TGTGCCAGCAGCGGGGGCCTCTACGAGCAGTACTTC
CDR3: CASSGGLYEQYF

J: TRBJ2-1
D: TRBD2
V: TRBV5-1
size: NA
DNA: TGCGCCAGCAGCTCCTCTAGCGGCAGTTACAATGAGCAGTTCTTC
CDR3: CASSSSSGSYNEQFF

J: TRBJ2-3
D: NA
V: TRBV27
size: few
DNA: TGTGCCAGCAGTTTAACGGGACGGGTAGATACGCAGTATTTT
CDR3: CASSLTGRVDTQYF

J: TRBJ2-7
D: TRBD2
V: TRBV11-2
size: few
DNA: TGTGCCAGCAGCAACAACGGACTAGCGGGAGCCCACGAGCAGTACTTC
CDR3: CASSNNGLAGAHEQYF

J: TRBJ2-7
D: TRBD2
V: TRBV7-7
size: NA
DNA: TGTGCTAGCAGCTCGATGCGGGAGGGCCACTACGAGCAGTACTTC
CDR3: CASSSMREGHYEQYF

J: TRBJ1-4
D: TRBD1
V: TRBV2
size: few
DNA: TGTGCCAGCAGACTGACAGGGGCTAATGAAAAACTGTTTTTT
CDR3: CASRLTGANEKLFF

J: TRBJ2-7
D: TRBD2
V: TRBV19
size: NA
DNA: TGTGCCAGTAAGCCACTAGCGGGAGGGTCCGAGCAGTACTTC
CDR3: CASKPLAGGSEQYF

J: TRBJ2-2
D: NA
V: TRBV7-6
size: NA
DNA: TGTGCCAGCAGCAATCAGGCTTCCACCGGGGAGCTGTTTTTT
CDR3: CASSNQASTGELFF

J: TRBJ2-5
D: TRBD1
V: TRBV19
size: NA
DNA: TGTGCCAGTAGTGAACAGGGGATCTGGGAGACCCAGTACTTC
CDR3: CASSEQGIWETQYF

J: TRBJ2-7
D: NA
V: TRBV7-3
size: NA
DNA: TGTGCCAGCAGCTTCGGCGGAAGGAACGAGCAGTACTTC
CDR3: CASSFGGRNEQYF

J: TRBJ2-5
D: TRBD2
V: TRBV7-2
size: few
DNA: TGTGCCAGCAGCTTAGCGTTCCCTGGGACTAGCGGGAGCGGGGAGACCCAGTACTTC
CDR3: CASSLAFPGTSGSGETQYF

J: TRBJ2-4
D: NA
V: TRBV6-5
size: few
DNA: TGTGCCAGCAGTTACTCCCTAGCAGAAAACATTCAGTACTTC
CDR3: CASSYSLAENIQYF